This TCR beta chain was sequenced for a study of response to subunit inactivated influenza vaccine. Findings of the study overall: The authors suggested that few new T cells are recruited per seasonal influenza vaccination.

Concerning this clonotype: Its antigen is undetermined.

TCRdb processed the RT-PCR reads anew with MiXCR; each CDR3 protein has one entry. The sample lists 300,000 to 350,000 distinct CDR3 sequences, about 20% occurring once. Germline-derived CDR1 and CDR2 are SQVTM and ANQGSEA. V lost 1 base, J lost 7 bases, and 13 bases lay in between. This CDR3 has 13 residues. The TCR sequence derives from a man between 50 and 75 years old who received an inactivated influenza vaccine. Sequenced here: PBMCs from blood, sampled less than 22 months after vaccination. The chain is built from TRBV29-1 and TRBJ1-2; D possibly corresponds to TRBD1 (6 bases). The CDR3, as DNA: TGCAGCGTTGAAGTAGGACAGAGAAGTGGCTACACCTTC. This gives the protein CSVEVGQRSGYTF.